This TCR beta chain originates from a study of blood T cell repertoires in COVID-19. About the study: Sites in the United States, Italy and Spain provided acute and convalescent COVID-19 samples. From T cells, B-cell-depleted T cells, or PBMCs came the material, which was cDNA or gDNA.

Per the original data handling: Estimated nucleated cell counts came from reference gene primer amplification. The data were produced by immunoSEQ multiplex PCR, yet TCRdb's version contains in-frame clones alone and is incomplete. From that table come the V and J calls and clone size; the DNA was used to work out D and trimming. The table includes approximately 300,000 clones, around 80% detected once. The V and J ends lost 6 bases and 4 bases respectively, with 15 bases between them. Germline CDR1 reads KGHSH; CDR2 reads LQKENI. CDR3 size: 14 residues. The J gene is TRBJ2-5, the V gene TRBV18, with a tentative D call TRBD2 (7 bases). This TCR came from a woman in her fifties or sixties with acute or convalescent COVID-19. The sequenced sample consisted of peripheral blood. CDR3 nucleotides: TGTGCCAGCTCTATCCGGGGGGCGCGAGAGACCCAGTACTTC. This gives the protein CASSIRGARETQYF.